The T cell receptor (beta chain) described here comes from a study of beta chain features in type 1 diabetes. Across the whole study: In all, some 100,000,000 sorted cells from all samples were analyzed.

Every isolated RNA sample was fully reverse transcribed, so sequencing captured expressed TCRB transcripts. Here immunoSEQ multiplex PCR was the method, and the copy in TCRdb shows in-frame clones only, minus some. The sample has under 400,000 clones, 10% to 15% seen once. This clone was picked up a small number of times. Its antigen is unidentified. Regarding the study as a whole: Researchers caution that PCR might favor shorter templates, equally among patients and controls. Shorter TCRB CDR3s, moderately but significantly so, marked every one of the four CD4+ subsets in Type 1 diabetes patients.

It was via CD45RO/CCR7/CD25/CD127/CD95/CD27 that CD4+ naive, central memory, regulatory and stem cell-like memory cells were sorted. Germline V gives CDR1 MNHEY, CDR2 SVGAGI. CDR3 length: 15 amino acids. The junction had 11 bases not matched to a gene; V was cut back by 6 bases and J by 4 bases. The origin of this receptor is a man between 18 and 29 years old in good health. The chain uses TRBV6-5 and TRBJ1-2; 7 bases agree with TRBD1. The specimen was naive CD4+ T cells from blood. The CDR3 region is CASRSPGQRPYGYTF. The CDR3 DNA sequence: TGTGCCAGCAGATCTCCGGGACAGAGACCCTATGGCTACACCTTC.